A selection of T cell receptor beta chains follows, all from one sample in a study of cytomegalovirus exposure and HLA in healthy donors. Repertoires were generated with immunoSEQ multiplex PCR, while TCRdb's copy carries only in-frame clones and drops some. The sample consists of about 160,000 clones, roughly 85% of them appearing once. Sequencing used PBMCs. All receptors come from a male donor in good health and CMV-seropositive. CDR3s include the opening cysteine and the closing phenylalanine or tryptophan. The D gene is left open where the match is weak. A row's size may be missing; if present it is once, few, many or a size class.

j_gene | abundance | v_gene | d_gene | CDR3nt | CDR3aa
TRBJ2-7 | NA | TRBV6-5 | TRBD1 | TGTGCCAGCAGTTACGGGACAGGGTCTCACGAGCAGTACTTC | CASSYGTGSHEQYF
TRBJ1-1 | NA | TRBV6-6 | NA | TGTGCCAGCCGAGGAGGGCGGATTCGGAACACTGAAGCTTTCTTT | CASRGGRIRNTEAFF
TRBJ2-1 | NA | TRBV11-3 | TRBD2 | TGTGCCAGCAGCTCGGGGACTAGCGGGAGCTCCTACAATGAGCAGTTCTTC | CASSSGTSGSSYNEQFF
TRBJ2-2 | NA | TRBV10-3 | TRBD1 | TGTGCCATCAGGGGGACAGGTGGGGCCGGGGAGCTGTTTTTT | CAIRGTGGAGELFF
TRBJ1-5 | NA | TRBV28 | NA | TGTGCCAGCAGTGTTTCTGGAGTCAGCAATCAGCCCCAGCATTTT | CASSVSGVSNQPQHF
TRBJ2-7 | NA | TRBV27 | TRBD2 | TGTGCCAGCAGTACGAGGACTAGCGGGGCTTACGAGCAGTACTTC | CASSTRTSGAYEQYF
TRBJ1-2 | few | TRBV4-3 | NA | TGCGCCAGCAGCCAAGGTCGGGAAGGCTACACCTTC | CASSQGREGYTF
TRBJ1-5 | NA | TRBV6-6 | NA | TGTGCCAGCAAAAATGGACAGATTAATCAGCCCCAGCATTTT | CASKNGQINQPQHF
TRBJ1-1 | NA | TRBV7-8 | TRBD1 | TGTGCCAGCAGCACGGACAGGGCGGAAGCTTTCTTT | CASSTDRAEAFF
TRBJ2-3 | NA | TRBV28 | NA | TGTGCCAGCATGAGGCGGAGCACAGATACGCAGTATTTT | CASMRRSTDTQYF
TRBJ2-5 | once | TRBV7-9 | TRBD1 | TGTGCCAGCAGCCGTTCCGGGACAGAAGAGACCCAGTACTTC | CASSRSGTEETQYF
TRBJ2-3 | once | TRBV27 | NA | TGTGCCAGCAGTTTATACGGCGGTTACACAGATACGCAGTATTTT | CASSLYGGYTDTQYF
TRBJ2-2 | NA | TRBV10-2 | NA | TGCGCCAGCAGTGTCCCTGGGGAGCTGTTTTTT | CASSVPGELFF
TRBJ2-6 | NA | TRBV7-2 | NA | TGTGCCAGCAGCCTGACGTTGGCGGCCTCTGGGGCCAACGTCCTGACTTTC | CASSLTLAASGANVLTF
TRBJ2-3 | once | TRBV27 | NA | TGTGCCAGCAGTTCAGGGTTCTGGGATACGCAGTATTTT | CASSSGFWDTQYF
TRBJ1-2 | few | TRBV5-1 | NA | TGCGCCAGCAGCTTGGACGACAGCTATGGCTACACCTTC | CASSLDDSYGYTF
TRBJ1-2 | once | TRBV5-8 | NA | TGTGCCAGCAGCCCCCAGGTGGTGGGCTACACCTTC | CASSPQVVGYTF
TRBJ1-5 | NA | TRBV6-1 | NA | TGTGCCAGCAGGGTGAGGTCGTGGAATCAGCCCCAGCATTTT | CASRVRSWNQPQHF
TRBJ1-6 | NA | TRBV7-2 | NA | TGTGCCAGCAGCCCCACTACAGGGATTAATTCACCCCTCCACTTT | CASSPTTGINSPLHF
TRBJ2-1 | NA | TRBV4-3 | TRBD2 | TGCGCCAGCAGCCAAGGTGCGGGGGGGCGGGATGAGCAGTTCTTC | CASSQGAGGRDEQFF
TRBJ1-2 | NA | TRBV30 | NA | TGTGCCTGGAGTGGAGGAGGAGACTACACCTTC | CAWSGGGDYTF
TRBJ2-1 | NA | TRBV5-1 | NA | TGCGCCAGCAGCTTAATCAGGGAAGCTGAGCAGTTCTTC | CASSLIREAEQFF
TRBJ1-5 | NA | TRBV19 | TRBD1 | TGTGCCAGTAGTATGAGAGGGGGCGCAAATCAGCCCCAGCATTTT | CASSMRGGANQPQHF
TRBJ1-6 | few | TRBV5-1 | NA | TGCGCCAGCAGCTTGACAGTTGGGGCGGATTCACCCCTCCACTTT | CASSLTVGADSPLHF
TRBJ1-3 | NA | TRBV14 | NA | TGTGCCAGCAGCCCTCAGGTCCCTTCTGGAAACACCATATATTTT | CASSPQVPSGNTIYF
TRBJ2-1 | NA | TRBV7-2 | TRBD2 | TGTGCCAGCAGCCTACAGGCTGTGGGGGGGGGAGCGGTGGAGCAGTTCTTC | CASSLQAVGGGAVEQFF
TRBJ2-2 | few | TRBV5-5 | NA | TGTGCCAGCAGCTTGCTCAGCGCTCGGAACACCGGGGAGCTGTTTTTT | CASSLLSARNTGELFF
TRBJ2-7 | NA | TRBV10-3 | TRBD2 | TGTGCCATTCGCGGGACTAGCGGGAGAAACGGGTACGAGCAGTACTTC | CAIRGTSGRNGYEQYF
TRBJ2-2 | NA | TRBV4-3 | NA | TGCGCCAGCAGCCGAGCACAGGGATTAGCCACCGGGGAGCTGTTTTTT | CASSRAQGLATGELFF
TRBJ2-7 | few | TRBV7-2 | TRBD2 | TGTGCCAGCAGCTTACGACCGGGACTAGCGGGAGGACCCGAGCAGTACTTC | CASSLRPGLAGGPEQYF
TRBJ2-2 | NA | TRBV10-2 | TRBD2 | TGCGCCAATACCCAGCGGGAGGGCGGCACCGGGGAGCTGTTTTTT | CANTQREGGTGELFF
TRBJ1-1 | NA | TRBV23-1 | NA | TGCGCCAGCCCGGGAGGGGGAGCTTTCTTT | CASPGGGAFF
TRBJ1-4 | few | TRBV7-2 | NA | TGTGCCAGCAGCTTGGCTCAGCGGGCAACTAATGAAAAACTGTTTTTT | CASSLAQRATNEKLFF
TRBJ2-5 | NA | TRBV5-1 | TRBD2 | TGCGCCAGCAGCTCCTCCGGGACTATAGAGGAGACCCAGTACTTC | CASSSSGTIEETQYF
TRBJ2-7 | few | TRBV6-1 | NA | TGTGCCAGCAGTGAAATAACAGGTATACCCTACGAGCAGTACTTC | CASSEITGIPYEQYF
TRBJ2-3 | NA | TRBV30 | TRBD2 | TGTGCCTGGAGTACTCCGGGGGGGGGAGATACGCAGTATTTT | CAWSTPGGGDTQYF
TRBJ1-2 | NA | TRBV10-3 | NA | TGTGCCATCAGTGAGTCGAGGGAGAATGGGAACTATGGCTACACCTTC | CAISESRENGNYGYTF
TRBJ2-7 | NA | TRBV9 | NA | TGTGCCAGCAGCCCTGGGCAGGGGTTCGACGAGCAGTACTTC | CASSPGQGFDEQYF
TRBJ2-7 | NA | TRBV30 | NA | TGTGCCTGGAATGGCAACTCCTACGAGCAGTACTTC | CAWNGNSYEQYF
TRBJ2-2 | NA | TRBV19 | NA | TGTGCCACAGCGTCATGGGAGCCCAACACCGGGGAGCTGTTTTTT | CATASWEPNTGELFF
TRBJ1-6 | NA | TRBV4-3 | TRBD1 | TGCGCCAGCAGCCCCCTAGGGACAGCCTTAGGGTCACCCCTCCACTTT | CASSPLGTALGSPLHF
TRBJ1-2 | NA | TRBV5-1 | NA | TGCGCCAGCACCCTCGACAGCAACGGCTACACCTTC | CASTLDSNGYTF
TRBJ1-6 | NA | TRBV6-5 | NA | TGTGCCAGCAGGAGGGACAATAATTCACCCCTCCACTTT | CASRRDNNSPLHF
TRBJ2-4 | NA | TRBV27 | NA | TGTGCCAGCACCTTGGAGGTAGCCAAAAACATTCAGTACTTC | CASTLEVAKNIQYF
TRBJ2-2 | once | TRBV2 | NA | TGTGCCAGCAACGACAGGTCGAACACCGGGGAGCTGTTTTTT | CASNDRSNTGELFF
TRBJ2-3 | NA | TRBV30 | NA | TGTGCCTGGAGTCAAGGGGCAGATACGCAGTATTTT | CAWSQGADTQYF
TRBJ1-3 | NA | TRBV5-1 | TRBD1 | TGCGCCAGCAGCTTGACAGGGGTCGAGAACACCATATATTTT | CASSLTGVENTIYF
TRBJ2-6 | NA | TRBV5-1 | TRBD1 | TGCGCCAGCAGCTTAAGGATGACAGGGTCTGCCGGGGCCAACGGCCTGACTTTC | CASSLRMTGSAGANGLTF
TRBJ2-2 | NA | TRBV11-3 | NA | TGTGCCAGCAGCCTAACAGGGATCGGGGAGCTGTTTTTT | CASSLTGIGELFF
TRBJ2-5 | NA | TRBV27 | NA | TGTGCCAGCAGTTTAGGACACTCGCGGACCCAGTACTTC | CASSLGHSRTQYF
TRBJ2-3 | NA | TRBV15 | NA | TGTGCCACCAGCCGCCCCCTCGGGGCTAGCGGCACAGATACGCAGTATTTT | CATSRPLGASGTDTQYF